This T cell receptor (beta chain) came from a study of Ad26.COV2.S vaccination and SARS-CoV-2 variants. Study overall: Intramuscular Ad26.COV2.S at 5x10^10 or 1x10^11 viral particles. Regarding the study as a whole: Once vaccination had occurred, spike-specific CD8+ and CD4+ T cell responses reportedly showed substantial breadth.

This sample's treatment: over 15 received Ad26.COV2.S at low or high dose, single or two shots; a few received placebo; per-sample allocation not given. Collection of the samples took place on day 63 after the first injection of vaccine or placebo. Profiling relied on immunoSEQ multiplex PCR, and the TCRdb table lists in-frame clones only, not all of them. Among approximately 500,000 clones listed, roughly 85% were seen once. The CDR3 is made up of 12 amino acids. The germline V gene encodes CDR1 LNHDA and CDR2 SQIVND (reference sequence). V was cut by 8 bases and J by 3 bases, with 11 bases left in between. As to this clone: The target antigen is unknown.

This TCR was sampled from a person between 18 and 65 years old who received the Ad26.COV2.S COVID-19 vaccine or a placebo. Sequenced material: peripheral blood, taken in a trial of Ad26.COV2.S vaccine versus placebo. This chain joins TRBV19 and TRBJ2-7, with D possibly matching TRBD2 (5 bases). CDR3 coding DNA: TGTGCCAGTGGGCCGGGGAGCTACGAGCAGTACTTC. This translates into CASGPGSYEQYF.